Included here is one TCR beta chain sequence, with context. The antigen is unknown. This sample was included in a study of cytomegalovirus exposure and HLA in healthy donors. About the research overall: T cells numbering about 180 million yielded 117 million unique TCR beta sequences in an earlier analysis.

This CDR3 contains 12 residues. Germline V gene sequence: CDR1 SQVTM, CDR2 ANQGSEA. V lost 6 bases and J lost 5; bases outside the gene matches: 5. PCR amplification relied on 60 Vbeta primers (plus 13 Jbeta primers). Clones were sequenced by immunoSEQ multiplex PCR, and TCRdb holds only the in-frame ones, with some missing. The sample holds 170,000 or so clones; 84% are singletons and the top ten take around 0.37%. General study findings and limits: Cytomegalovirus association was assigned to approximately 160 TCR beta chains. Among the CMV-associated chains, a few were confirmed in vitro as specific for CMV antigens.

Nominal health characterized the donors when sampled, though unrecorded immune exposures were likely. The sample taken for sequencing was PBMCs. The rearrangement links TRBV29-1 to TRBJ1-2, with TRBD1 matching 8 bases. This receptor was identified in a boy between 2 and 15 years old in good health and CMV-seronegative. CDR3 sequence: CSVEDRVYGYTF. The CDR3 DNA reads TGCAGCGTCGAGGACAGGGTTTATGGCTACACCTTC. Drawing the rest from reference TRBV29-1 and TRBJ1-2, the complete variable domain is SAVISQKPSRDICQRGTSLTIQCQVDSQVTMMFWYRQQPGQSLTLIATANQGSEATYESGFVIDKFPISRPNLTFSTLTVSNMSPEDSSIYLCSVEDRVYGYTFGSGTRLTVV.